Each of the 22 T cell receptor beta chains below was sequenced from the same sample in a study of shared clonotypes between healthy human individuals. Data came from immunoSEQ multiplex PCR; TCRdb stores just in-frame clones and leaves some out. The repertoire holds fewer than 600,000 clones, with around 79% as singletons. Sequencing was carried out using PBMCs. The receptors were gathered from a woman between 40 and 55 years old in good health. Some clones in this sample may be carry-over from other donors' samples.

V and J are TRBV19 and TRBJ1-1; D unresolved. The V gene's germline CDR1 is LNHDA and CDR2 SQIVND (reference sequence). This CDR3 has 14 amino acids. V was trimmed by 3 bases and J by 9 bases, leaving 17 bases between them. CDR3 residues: CASSMSAGSGQAFF. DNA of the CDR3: TGTGCCAGTAGTATGTCGGCAGGTTCGGGCCAAGCTTTCTTT.

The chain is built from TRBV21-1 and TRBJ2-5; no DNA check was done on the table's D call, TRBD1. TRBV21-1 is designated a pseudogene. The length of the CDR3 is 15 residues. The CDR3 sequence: CASSLWGPEWETQYF. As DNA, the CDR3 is TGTGCCAGCAGCCTCTGGGGGCCTGAGTGGGAGACCCAGTACTTC.

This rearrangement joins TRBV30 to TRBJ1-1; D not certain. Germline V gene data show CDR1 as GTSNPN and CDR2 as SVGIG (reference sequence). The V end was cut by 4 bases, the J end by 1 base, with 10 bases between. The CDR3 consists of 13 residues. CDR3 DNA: TGTGCCTGGAATGTTCGGAGGAACACTGAAGCTTTCTTT. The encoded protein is CAWNVRRNTEAFF.

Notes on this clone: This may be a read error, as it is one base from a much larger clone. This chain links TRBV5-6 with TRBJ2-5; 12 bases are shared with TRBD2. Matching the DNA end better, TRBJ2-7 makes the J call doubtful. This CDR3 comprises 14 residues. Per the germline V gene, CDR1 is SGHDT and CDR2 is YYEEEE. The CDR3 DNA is TGTGCCAGCAGCCCTGGGACTAGCGGGTACGAGCAGTACTTC. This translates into CASSPGTSGYEQYF.

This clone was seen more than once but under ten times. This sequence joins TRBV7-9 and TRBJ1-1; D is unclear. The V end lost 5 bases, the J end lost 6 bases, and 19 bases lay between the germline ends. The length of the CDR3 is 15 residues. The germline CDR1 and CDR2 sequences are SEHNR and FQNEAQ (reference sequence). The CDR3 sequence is CASSNPGVGVPEAFF. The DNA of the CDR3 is TGTGCCAGCAGCAACCCCGGGGTAGGAGTTCCTGAAGCTTTCTTT. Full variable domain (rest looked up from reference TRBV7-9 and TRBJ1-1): DTGVSQNPRHKITKRGQNVTFRCDPISEHNRLYWYRQTLGQGPEFLTYFQNEAQLEKSRLLSDRFSAERPKGSFSTLEIQRTEQGDSAMYLCASSNPGVGVPEAFFGQGTRLTVV.

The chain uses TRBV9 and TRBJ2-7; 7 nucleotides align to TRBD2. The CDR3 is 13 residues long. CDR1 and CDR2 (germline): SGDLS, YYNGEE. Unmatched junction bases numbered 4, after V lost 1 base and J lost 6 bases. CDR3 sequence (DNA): TGTGCCAGCAGCGTAACTAGCGATCTCGAGCAGTACTTC. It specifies CASSVTSDLEQYF.

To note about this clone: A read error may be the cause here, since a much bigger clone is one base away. CDR3 protein: CASSYAAGGPTDTQYF. CDR3 nucleotides: TGTGCCAGCAGTTACGCGGCGGGAGGGCCCACAGATACGCAGTATTTT. The gene calls are TRBV6-5 and TRBJ2-3, with 9 bases fitting TRBD2. The germline CDR1 and CDR2 sequences are MNHEY and SVGAGI. CDR3 length equals 16 residues. Losses at the gene ends were 2 bases for V and 2 bases for J; bases not matched to a gene: 5.

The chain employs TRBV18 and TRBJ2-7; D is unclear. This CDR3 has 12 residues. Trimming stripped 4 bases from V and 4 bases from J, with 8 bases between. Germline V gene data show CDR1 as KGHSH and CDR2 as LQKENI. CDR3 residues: CASSRLEYEQYF. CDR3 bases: TGTGCCAGCTCACGTCTAGAATACGAGCAGTACTTC.

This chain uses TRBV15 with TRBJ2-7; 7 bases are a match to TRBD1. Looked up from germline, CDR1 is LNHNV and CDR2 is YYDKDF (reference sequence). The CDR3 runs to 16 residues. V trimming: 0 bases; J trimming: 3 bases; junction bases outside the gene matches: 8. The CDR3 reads CATSREKGQTNYEQYF. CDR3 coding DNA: TGTGCCACCAGCAGAGAAAAGGGACAGACAAACTACGAGCAGTACTTC.

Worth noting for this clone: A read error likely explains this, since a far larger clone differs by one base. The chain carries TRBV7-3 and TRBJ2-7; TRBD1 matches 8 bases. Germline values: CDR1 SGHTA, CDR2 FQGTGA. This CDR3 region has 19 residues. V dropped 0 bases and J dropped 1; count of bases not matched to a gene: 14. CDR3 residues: CASSLTVRTGGLGSYEQYF. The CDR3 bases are TGTGCCAGCAGCTTAACGGTGAGAACAGGGGGACTGGGGTCCTACGAGCAGTACTTC.

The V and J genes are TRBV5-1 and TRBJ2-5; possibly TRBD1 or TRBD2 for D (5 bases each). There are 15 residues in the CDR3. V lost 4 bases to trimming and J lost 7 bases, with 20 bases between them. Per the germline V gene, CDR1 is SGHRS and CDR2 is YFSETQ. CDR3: CASSTRDHQLTTQYF. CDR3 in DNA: TGCGCCAGCAGCACCCGGGACCATCAACTGACGACCCAGTACTTC.

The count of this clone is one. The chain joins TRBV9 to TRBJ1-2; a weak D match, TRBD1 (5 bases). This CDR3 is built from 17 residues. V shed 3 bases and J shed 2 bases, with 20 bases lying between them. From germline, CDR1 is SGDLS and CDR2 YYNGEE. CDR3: CASSGGVLGDKNYGYTF. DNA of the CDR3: TGTGCCAGCAGCGGAGGGGTGCTGGGGGATAAAAACTATGGCTACACCTTC.

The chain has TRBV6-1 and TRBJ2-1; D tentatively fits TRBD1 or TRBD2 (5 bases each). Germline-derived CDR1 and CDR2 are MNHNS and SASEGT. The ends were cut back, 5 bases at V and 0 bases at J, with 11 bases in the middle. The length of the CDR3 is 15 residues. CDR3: CASSLRGPSYNEQFF. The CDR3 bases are TGTGCCAGCAGTTTGAGGGGCCCCTCCTACAATGAGCAGTTCTTC.

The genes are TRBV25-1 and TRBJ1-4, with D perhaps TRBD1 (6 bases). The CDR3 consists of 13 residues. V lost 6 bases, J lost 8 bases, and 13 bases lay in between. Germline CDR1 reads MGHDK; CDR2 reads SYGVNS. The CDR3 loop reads CASSTQGWEKLFF. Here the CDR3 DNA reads TGTGCCAGCAGCACACAGGGCTGGGAAAAACTGTTTTTT. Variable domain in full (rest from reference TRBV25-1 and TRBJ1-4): EADIYQTPRYLVIGTGKKITLECSQTMGHDKMYWYQQDPGMELHLIHYSYGVNSTEKGDLSSESTVSRIRTEHFPLTLESARPSHTSQYLCASSTQGWEKLFFGSGTQLSVL.

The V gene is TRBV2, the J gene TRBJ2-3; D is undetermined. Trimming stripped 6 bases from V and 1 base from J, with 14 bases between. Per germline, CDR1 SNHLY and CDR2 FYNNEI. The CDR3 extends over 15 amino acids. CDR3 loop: CASSGQEGRTDTQYF. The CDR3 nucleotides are TGTGCCAGCAGCGGCCAGGAAGGACGCACAGATACGCAGTATTTT. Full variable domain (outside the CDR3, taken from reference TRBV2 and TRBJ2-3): EPEVTQTPSHQVTQMGQEVILRCVPISNHLYFYWYRQILGQKVEFLVSFYNNEISEKSEIFDDQFSVERPDGSNFTLKIRSTKLEDSAMYFCASSGQEGRTDTQYFGPGTRLTVL.

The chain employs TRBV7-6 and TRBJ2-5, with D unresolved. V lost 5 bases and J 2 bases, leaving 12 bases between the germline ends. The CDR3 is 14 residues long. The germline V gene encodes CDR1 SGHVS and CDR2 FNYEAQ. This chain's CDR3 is CASSLGFGQETQYF. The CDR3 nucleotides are TGTGCCAGCAGCCTCGGTTTTGGGCAAGAGACCCAGTACTTC.

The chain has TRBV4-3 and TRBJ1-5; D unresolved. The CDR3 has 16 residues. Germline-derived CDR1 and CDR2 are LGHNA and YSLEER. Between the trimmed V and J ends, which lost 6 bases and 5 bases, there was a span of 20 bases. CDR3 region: CASSRPGRDHHQPQHF. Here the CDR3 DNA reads TGCGCCAGCAGTCGTCCCGGGAGAGACCATCATCAGCCCCAGCATTTT.

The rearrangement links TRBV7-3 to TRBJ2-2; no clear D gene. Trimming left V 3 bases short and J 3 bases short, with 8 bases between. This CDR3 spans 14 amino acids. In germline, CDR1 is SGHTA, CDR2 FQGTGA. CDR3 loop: CASSFGPYTGELFF. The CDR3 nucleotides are TGTGCCAGCAGCTTCGGGCCCTACACCGGGGAGCTGTTTTTT.

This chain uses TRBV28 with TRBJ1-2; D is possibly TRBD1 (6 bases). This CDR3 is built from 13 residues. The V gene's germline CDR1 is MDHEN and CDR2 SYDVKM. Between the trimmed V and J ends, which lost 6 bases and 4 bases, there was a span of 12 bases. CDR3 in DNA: TGTGCCAGCAGAAATTCAGGGGCCTATGGCTACACCTTC. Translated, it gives CASRNSGAYGYTF.

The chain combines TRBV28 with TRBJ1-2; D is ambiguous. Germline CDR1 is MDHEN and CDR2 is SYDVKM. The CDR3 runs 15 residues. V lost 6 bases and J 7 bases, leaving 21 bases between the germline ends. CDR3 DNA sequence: TGTGCCAGCAGCCTTTCGGGCCGTGATAGCCGTGGCTACACCTTC. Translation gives CASSLSGRDSRGYTF.

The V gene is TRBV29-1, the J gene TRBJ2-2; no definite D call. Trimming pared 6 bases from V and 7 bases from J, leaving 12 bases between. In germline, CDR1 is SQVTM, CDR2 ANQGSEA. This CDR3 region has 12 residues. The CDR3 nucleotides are TGCAGCGTGAGCCCTCGGGTCGGGGAGCTGTTTTTT. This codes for CSVSPRVGELFF.

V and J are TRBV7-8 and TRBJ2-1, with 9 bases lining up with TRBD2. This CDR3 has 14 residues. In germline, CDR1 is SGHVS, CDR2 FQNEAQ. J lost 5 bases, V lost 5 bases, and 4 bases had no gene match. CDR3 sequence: CASSKGLANNEQFF. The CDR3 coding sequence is TGTGCCAGCAGCAAGGGACTAGCTAACAATGAGCAGTTCTTC.